The present T cell receptor beta chain was sequenced within a study of CD8+ T cells in alopecia areata. Researchers took lesional scalp punch biopsies and peripheral blood from people who were alopecia areata patients. Isolation of CD4+ and CD8+ T cells from PBMCs was achieved by sorting. After isolation, RNA underwent reverse transcription to generate cDNA as the sequencing template. Clones were sequenced by immunoSEQ multiplex PCR, and TCRdb holds only the in-frame ones, with some missing. The table records approximately 130,000 clones, 40% to 55% of them present only once. Sequencing used NKG2D-low CD8+ T cells sorted from blood. The receptor comes from a human donor with alopecia areata.

This chain's CDR3 is CAWSEVRNQPQHF. The DNA for the CDR3 is TGTGCCTGGAGCGAAGTCCGGAATCAGCCCCAGCATTTT. The V gene is TRBV30, the J gene TRBJ1-5; unclear D gene. CDR1 and CDR2 from the germline V gene are GTSNPN and SVGIG (reference sequence). V was pared by 3 bases and J by 4 bases, with 10 bases between. CDR3 length: 13 residues.